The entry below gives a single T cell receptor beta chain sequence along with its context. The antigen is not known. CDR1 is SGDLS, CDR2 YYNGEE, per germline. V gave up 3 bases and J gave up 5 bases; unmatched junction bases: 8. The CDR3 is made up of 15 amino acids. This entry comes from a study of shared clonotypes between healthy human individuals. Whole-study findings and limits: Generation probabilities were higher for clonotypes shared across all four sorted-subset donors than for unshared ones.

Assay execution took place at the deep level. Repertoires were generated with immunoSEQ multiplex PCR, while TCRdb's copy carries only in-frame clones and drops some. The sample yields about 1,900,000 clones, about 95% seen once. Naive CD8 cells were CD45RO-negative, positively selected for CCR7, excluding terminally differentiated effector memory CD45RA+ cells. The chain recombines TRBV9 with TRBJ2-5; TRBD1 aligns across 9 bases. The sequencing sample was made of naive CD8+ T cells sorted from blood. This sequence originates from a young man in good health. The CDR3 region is CASSGFTGGGETQYF. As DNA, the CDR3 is TGTGCCAGCAGCGGATTTACAGGGGGCGGCGAGACCCAGTACTTC.